Sequencing of this TCR beta chain was carried out in a study of blood T cells in healthy people across ages. Whole-study findings and limits: The long-lived group displayed more naive CD4+ cells, plus higher diversity, than the aged donors did.

V shed 6 bases, J shed 5 bases, and the junction held 8 bases outside the gene matches. CDR3 length: 14 residues. Looked up from germline, CDR1 is SNHLY and CDR2 is FYNNEI. This clonotype was detected a few times. Its specificity is unknown. Then a second PCR, running roughly 7 to 11 cycles, was carried out with a sample-barcoded 5' primer and a J-beta primer mix. Sequencing of every sample gave 2.5 million or more CDR3-containing paired-end reads. MiXCR was run by TCRdb on the 5' RACE reads, yielding one entry per CDR3 protein. The sample consists of nearly 1 million distinct CDR3 sequences, roughly 47% of them appearing once.

The source material was blood. The source is a woman in her fifties or sixties in good health. The chain has TRBV2 and TRBJ1-2; TRBD1 matches at 8 bases. The CDR3 DNA reads TGTGCCAGCAGGCCTCTGGACAGGGAGTATGGCTACACCTTC. Translated, it gives CASRPLDREYGYTF.